One and the same sample provided the 14 T cell receptor beta chains below, sequenced in a study of shared clonotypes between healthy human individuals (TCRdb year 2020). The library was built by means of the immunoSEQ multiplex PCR assay. As stored in TCRdb, this immuneACCESS dataset retains in-frame rearrangements with V and J assigned. A fraction of the clones does not appear; measured against another copy, unresolved V genes explain less than half of the discrepancy, and the remainder lacks a known reason. The sample yields approximately 1,000,000 clones; about 80% were counted once. Of the sample, almost 0.9% falls within the top ten clones. The sequencing input was memory CD4+ T cells from PBMCs. The meaning of the sample's cell subset or site label: CD45RA-negative fraction. These TCRs come from a man aged 18 to 35 in good health. Some clones in this sample may be carry-over from other donors' samples.

The chain combines TRBV5-6 with TRBJ2-2; 10 bases agree with TRBD1. This CDR3 is built from 15 residues. J gave up 7 bases and V 4 bases, and 7 bases lay outside the gene matches. The germline gives CDR1 SGHDT, CDR2 YYEEEE. The CDR3 here is CASSDGTGAIGELFF. In DNA form, the CDR3 reads TGTGCCAGCAGCGATGGGACAGGGGCCATCGGGGAGCTGTTTTTT.

The rearrangement uses TRBV5-4 and TRBJ1-2; TRBD1 is a possible D gene (5 bases). V was trimmed by 3 bases and J by 8 bases, leaving 20 bases between them. This CDR3 is 15 amino acids long. The germline V gene has CDR1 SGHNT and CDR2 YYREEE (reference sequence). The CDR3 reads CASSSQWGTTEGYTF. The CDR3 DNA reads as TGTGCCAGCAGCTCCCAATGGGGGACGACGGAGGGCTACACCTTC.

This clone appeared a few times. The chain is built from TRBV5-4 and TRBJ2-3, with TRBD2 as a possible D gene (5 bases). Germline V gene sequence: CDR1 SGHNT, CDR2 YYREEE (reference sequence). The CDR3 is made up of 11 amino acids. V lost 5 bases and J lost 6, with 7 bases in between. The CDR3 protein is CASRLGDTQYF. CDR3 sequence (DNA): TGTGCCAGCAGACTAGGGGATACGCAGTATTTT.

The chain links TRBV5-1 to TRBJ2-1; D might be TRBD1 or TRBD2, each matching 5 bases. The V gene's germline CDR1 is SGHRS and CDR2 YFSETQ. CDR3 length: 16 residues. The V end lost 4 bases, the J end lost 0 bases, and 14 bases lay between the germline ends. The CDR3 here is CASSAEGRNSYNEQFF. The CDR3 nucleotides read TGCGCCAGCAGCGCCGAGGGACGCAACTCCTACAATGAGCAGTTCTTC.

The CDR3 protein is CASSDAPWGYTF. The DNA for the CDR3 is TGTGCCAGTAGTGACGCACCGTGGGGCTACACCTTC. The chain uses TRBV19 and TRBJ1-2; the D is unclear. The CDR3 is 12 amino acids. Germline values: CDR1 LNHDA, CDR2 SQIVND (reference sequence). The germline V and J ends were trimmed by 5 bases and 8 bases, with 12 bases remaining between them. Supplemented by reference TRBV19 and TRBJ1-2, the full variable domain reads DGGITQSPKYLFRKEGQNVTLSCEQNLNHDAMYWYRQDPGQGLRLIYYSQIVNDFQKGDIAEGYSVSREKKESFPLTVTSAQKNPTAFYLCASSDAPWGYTFGSGTRLTVV.

The chain is built from TRBV20-1 and TRBJ2-3; D is ambiguous. The germline V and J ends were trimmed by 4 bases and 6 bases, with 8 bases remaining between them. Germline V gene sequence: CDR1 DFQATT, CDR2 SNEGSKA (reference sequence). This CDR3 has 11 amino acids. The CDR3 loop reads CSAIVGDTQYF. CDR3 DNA: TGCAGTGCTATTGTCGGCGATACGCAGTATTTT.

This sequence joins TRBV28 and TRBJ1-1; no firm D call. CDR1 and CDR2 from the germline V gene are MDHEN and SYDVKM. The CDR3 is 17 amino acids. Trimming cost V 8 bases and J 6 bases, with 28 bases left between them. This chain's CDR3 is CASGEGDTLGRDAEAFF. CDR3 coding DNA: TGTGCCAGCGGGGAGGGTGATACCTTGGGTCGGGATGCTGAAGCTTTCTTT.

This rearrangement joins TRBV25-1 to TRBJ2-3, with TRBD1 identical over 7 bases. CDR1 and CDR2 (germline): MGHDK, SYGVNS. The CDR3 sequence is 13 residues long. Trimming at V came to 8 bases and at J to 6 bases, leaving 8 bases not matched to a gene. The CDR3 reads CASAKGARDTQYF. CDR3 nucleotide sequence: TGTGCCAGCGCCAAGGGGGCCAGGGATACGCAGTATTTT.

This sequence joins TRBV7-2 and TRBJ2-1; 9 bases are a match to TRBD1. The trim removed 4 bases at V and 9 bases at J, leaving 7 bases unmatched. CDR3 length: 14 amino acids. The germline CDR1 and CDR2 sequences are SGHTA and FQGNSA. CDR3 residues: CASSSGTGRSEQFF. CDR3 nucleotide sequence: TGTGCCAGCAGCTCCGGGACAGGGCGATCTGAGCAGTTCTTC.

This clone was observed a single time. V usage is TRBV29-1 and J usage is TRBJ1-1; weak D call: TRBD1 (5 bases). There are 14 residues in the CDR3. V was trimmed by 2 bases and J by 0 bases, leaving 10 bases between them. Germline CDR1 is SQVTM and CDR2 is ANQGSEA. CDR3 sequence (DNA): TGCAGCGTTGAATTCGACAGATTGAACACTGAAGCTTTCTTT. It yields the protein CSVEFDRLNTEAFF.

Turning to this clone: This probably arose from a read error, given a far larger clone one base away. The same CDR3 is also encoded by other DNA sequences in this sample. The chain links TRBV10-2 to TRBJ2-1; D ambiguous. The CDR3 runs to 15 residues. Trimming left V 1 base short and J 6 bases short, with 13 bases between. Germline lookup yields CDR1 WSHSY and CDR2 SAAADI. CDR3 nucleotides: TGCGCCAGCAGTGAGTATGGCCTGCCCCTCAATGAGCAGTTCTTC. Its protein is CASSEYGLPLNEQFF.

The V call is TRBV30, the J call TRBJ1-5; D gene ambiguous. With 4 bases removed from V and 5 bases from J, the gap between germline ends came to 12 bases. This CDR3 has 13 amino acids. Germline V gene data show CDR1 as GTSNPN and CDR2 as SVGIG (reference sequence). CDR3 residues: CAWTPQLDQPQHF. CDR3 nucleotide sequence: TGTGCCTGGACCCCCCAGTTGGATCAGCCCCAGCATTTT.

The rearrangement uses TRBV7-9 and TRBJ2-1, with 12 bases identical to TRBD2. The V and J ends lost 5 bases and 4 bases, in that order; junction bases with no gene match: 6. CDR3 size: 16 residues. The V gene's germline CDR1 is SEHNR and CDR2 FQNEAQ (reference sequence). This chain's CDR3 is CASSGGLAGIYNEQFF. DNA of the CDR3: TGTGCCAGCAGCGGCGGACTAGCGGGGATTTACAATGAGCAGTTCTTC.

The chain has TRBV7-2 and TRBJ1-5; 7 nucleotides agree with TRBD1. Germline V lookup: CDR1 SGHTA, CDR2 FQGNSA. The CDR3 consists of 15 residues. With 4 bases clipped from V and 0 bases from J, the junction kept 3 bases outside the gene matches. The chain's CDR3 is CASSSTGTSNQPQHF. The CDR3 DNA follows: TGTGCCAGCAGCTCGACAGGGACTAGCAATCAGCCCCAGCATTTT.